Each of the 30 T cell receptor beta chains below was sequenced from the same sample in a study of blood T cells in healthy people across ages. Primers used in a second PCR of roughly 6 to 12 cycles were a sample-barcoded 5' primer and a J-beta primer mix. MiXCR, run by TCRdb on the 5' RACE reads, gives a single entry per CDR3 protein. The sample yields hundreds of thousands of distinct CDR3 sequences, 22% seen once. The specimen sequenced was blood. These receptor sequences come from a man between 65 and 85 years old in good health.

This clonotype came up a few times. The junction departs from the called germline gene at one end, perhaps through a read error. The J gene is TRBJ2-2, the V gene TRBV5-1, with D maybe TRBD1 (6 bases). CDR3 length: 14 residues. Germline V gene data show CDR1 as SGHRS and CDR2 as YFSETQ. The CDR3 spells CACSPKTGHGELFF. CDR3 DNA sequence: TGCGCCTGCAGCCCGAAGACAGGCCACGGGGAGCTGTTTTTT.

This chain uses TRBV20-1 with TRBJ2-3; 8 bases line up with TRBD2. Germline V CDR1 and CDR2: DFQATT, SNEGSKA (reference sequence). Unmatched junction bases numbered 24, after V lost 1 base and J lost 6 bases. This CDR3 has 20 amino acids. CDR3 region: CSARAPLYGGEKRGWDTQYF. The CDR3 nucleotides are TGCAGTGCTAGAGCCCCACTCTATGGCGGAGAAAAGCGGGGGTGGGATACGCAGTATTTT.

This clonotype was seen a few times. The V call is TRBV20-1, the J call TRBJ2-1; D tentatively reads TRBD1 or TRBD2 (5 bases each). CDR1 is DFQATT and CDR2 is SNEGSKA in the germline V gene (reference sequence). Trimming pared 6 bases from V and 13 bases from J, leaving 16 bases between. The CDR3 is 11 residues long. The CDR3 here is CSAEGLESQFF. As DNA, the CDR3 is TGCAGTGCAGAGGGGTTAGAAAGCCAGTTCTTC.

This clonotype was seen only a few times. The chain combines TRBV21-1 with TRBJ1-2; the tabulated D call, TRBD1, remains unverified against the DNA. TRBV21-1 is an annotated pseudogene. CDR3 size: 13 residues. CDR3 sequence (DNA): TGTGCCAGCACCGTTCAGGGTGCCTATGGCTACACCTTC. It codes for CASTVQGAYGYTF.

This clonotype was recorded many times. The chain carries TRBV5-5 and TRBJ2-5; TRBD2 is a possible D gene (6 bases). The CDR3 loop spans 14 amino acids. Trimming took 1 base from V and 1 from J, leaving 8 bases between them. Per the germline V gene, CDR1 is SGHKS and CDR2 is YYEKEE (reference sequence). The CDR3 here is CASSLWRGQETQYF. For the CDR3, the DNA is TGTGCCAGCAGCTTGTGGAGGGGCCAAGAGACCCAGTACTTC.

This chain connects TRBV7-2 to TRBJ2-1, with 13 bases lining up with TRBD2. Germline CDR1 reads SGHTA; CDR2 reads FQGNSA. The CDR3 sequence is 14 residues long. The J segment lost 13 bases and the V segment lost 5 bases, leaving 8 bases of the junction unmatched. CDR3 DNA sequence: TGTGCCAGCAGCCAGGGGACTAGCGGGGTAAACCAGTTCTTC. Protein: CASSQGTSGVNQFF. Variable domain in full (rest from reference TRBV7-2 and TRBJ2-1): GAGVSQSPSNKVTEKGKDVELRCDPISGHTALYWYRQSLGQGLEFLIYFQGNSAPDKSGLPSDRFSAERTGGSVSTLTIQRTQQEDSAVYLCASSQGTSGVNQFFGPGTRLTVL.

This clonotype was observed many times. V gene TRBV19 combines with J gene TRBJ1-1, with 9 bases lining up with TRBD1. This CDR3 spans 14 amino acids. With 6 bases clipped from V and 4 bases from J, the junction kept 6 bases outside the gene matches. CDR1 and CDR2 from the germline V gene are LNHDA and SQIVND (reference sequence). The CDR3 spells CASRVQGASTEAFF. CDR3 coding DNA: TGTGCCAGTAGAGTACAGGGGGCCAGCACTGAAGCTTTCTTT.

The chain has TRBV10-3 and TRBJ2-7; 7 positions match TRBD1. CDR1 and CDR2 from the germline V gene are ENHRY and SYGVKD. V lost 3 bases and J lost 0; bases outside the gene matches: 8. The CDR3 is made up of 16 amino acids. This CDR3 reads CAISDPGQTNSYEQYF. The CDR3 DNA reads as TGTGCCATCAGTGACCCGGGACAGACCAACTCCTACGAGCAGTACTTC.

Here the CDR3 reads CSARDQTSGGFKETQYF. The CDR3 DNA reads TGCAGTGCTAGAGATCAAACTAGCGGGGGGTTCAAAGAGACCCAGTACTTC. J is TRBJ2-5 and V is TRBV20-1; 12 bases are a match to TRBD2. V was pared by 0 bases and J by 3 bases, with 8 bases of the junction left unmatched. The CDR3 extends over 17 amino acids. CDR1 DFQATT and CDR2 SNEGSKA come from the germline V gene (reference sequence).

The rearrangement uses TRBV29-1 and TRBJ1-5, with a weak D call TRBD1 (5 bases). Germline values: CDR1 SQVTM, CDR2 ANQGSEA. The germline V and J ends were trimmed by 6 bases and 2 bases, with 17 bases remaining between them. The CDR3 is 15 residues long. DNA of the CDR3: TGCAGCGTCTCCCGGGGGAGTGATGGCAATCAGCCCCAGCATTTT. Protein: CSVSRGSDGNQPQHF.

The genes are TRBV12-3 or TRBV12-4 and TRBJ1-6; 7 bases fit TRBD1. The V gene end was trimmed by 6 bases and the J gene end by 9 bases; junction bases not matched to a gene: 5. The CDR3 is made up of 13 amino acids. The chain's CDR3 is CASSDRASSPLHF. The CDR3 DNA is TGTGCCAGCAGCGACAGGGCTTCTTCACCCCTCCACTTT.

V and J are TRBV3-1 and TRBJ2-1, with TRBD2 matching over 9 bases. After removal of 1 base from V and 6 bases from J, the junction contained 7 bases not matched to a gene. The CDR3 runs to 16 residues. Germline V gene sequence: CDR1 LGHDT, CDR2 YNNKEL (reference sequence). The CDR3 reads CASSQGAGGRINEQFF. The CDR3 nucleotides are TGTGCCAGCAGCCAAGGTGCGGGGGGGCGTATCAATGAGCAGTTCTTC.

This clonotype was seen a handful of times. DNA of the CDR3: TGCAGTGCTAGAGGGCACAGGGGTAACACTGAAGCTTTCTTT. This encodes CSARGHRGNTEAFF. The J gene is TRBJ1-1, the V gene TRBV20-1; 7 positions agree with TRBD1. In germline, CDR1 is DFQATT, CDR2 SNEGSKA (reference sequence). The CDR3 loop spans 14 amino acids. V trimming: 1 base; J trimming: 2 bases; junction bases outside the gene matches: 4.

The chain employs TRBV29-1 and TRBJ1-1; 8 positions match TRBD1. Germline V gives CDR1 SQVTM, CDR2 ANQGSEA. The CDR3 runs to 13 residues. Trimming at V came to 4 bases and at J to 8 bases, leaving 9 bases not matched to a gene. The CDR3 nucleotides read TGCAGCGTTGTTGGACAGGGTGGACTCGAAGCTTTCTTT. Protein product: CSVVGQGGLEAFF.

This clonotype was seen a handful of times. This chain joins TRBV20-1 and TRBJ2-7; 10 bases agree with TRBD2. The J call is doubtful: the DNA matches TRBJ2-1 better. Germline CDR1 DFQATT, CDR2 SNEGSKA (reference sequence). This CDR3 has 15 residues. For the CDR3, the DNA is TGCAGTGCTAGAAGGGGGGCTAGCGGGAGCAATGAGCAGTTCTTC. Translated, it gives CSARRGASGSNEQFF.

This clonotype was observed a handful of times. This chain joins TRBV5-1 and TRBJ2-5, with 9 positions matching TRBD2. The CDR3 contains 14 residues. From germline, CDR1 is SGHRS and CDR2 YFSETQ. V was pared by 3 bases and J by 5 bases, with 5 bases of the junction left unmatched. CDR3 nucleotide sequence: TGCGCCAGCAGCTATAGCGGGAGCAGGGAGACCCAGTACTTC. It is translated as CASSYSGSRETQYF.

In its sample, this clonotype was seen once. The rearrangement links TRBV20-1 to TRBJ2-4; weak D call: TRBD2 (5 bases). The CDR3 contains 13 residues. Germline CDR1 and CDR2: DFQATT and SNEGSKA (reference sequence). The V end was cut by 4 bases, the J end by 7 bases, with 14 bases between. CDR3 amino acids: CSAIPTGSNIQYF. The CDR3 DNA reads as TGCAGTGCTATCCCCACGGGATCGAACATTCAGTACTTC.

V is TRBV6-4 and J is TRBJ2-7, with D possibly called TRBD1 or TRBD2 (5 bases each). Looked up from germline, CDR1 is MRHNA and CDR2 is SNTAGT. This CDR3 has 16 amino acids. Trimming left V 6 bases short and J 0 bases short, with 18 bases between. The CDR3 DNA is TGTGCCAGCAGAAAGTCGGGACCTAAAATCTCCTACGAGCAGTACTTC. Translated: CASRKSGPKISYEQYF.

The chain joins TRBV9 to TRBJ2-1, with 10 bases aligning to TRBD2. Per the germline V gene, CDR1 is SGDLS and CDR2 is YYNGEE. V trimming: 0 bases; J trimming: 3 bases; junction bases outside the gene matches: 12. CDR3 length: 19 residues. Here the CDR3 DNA reads TGTGCCAGCAGCGTAGAGATTCGGACTAGCGGCAGAGTCTACAATGAGCAGTTCTTC. This gives the protein CASSVEIRTSGRVYNEQFF.

This clonotype turned up a few times. The V call is TRBV20-1, the J call TRBJ2-3, with 7 positions matching TRBD2. V shed 1 base and J 2 bases; nucleotides not matched to a gene: 3. CDR1 is DFQATT, CDR2 SNEGSKA, per germline (reference sequence). The CDR3 covers 14 residues. In DNA form, the CDR3 reads TGCAGTGCTAGAGGGACTAGATCCACAGATACGCAGTATTTT. Its translation: CSARGTRSTDTQYF.

This clonotype has more than one count but fewer than ten. V usage is TRBV6-6 and J usage is TRBJ1-2; TRBD1 matches 8 bases. Germline CDR1 reads MNHNY; CDR2 reads SVGAGI (reference sequence). With 3 bases clipped from V and 8 bases from J, the junction kept 8 bases outside the gene matches. CDR3 length: 14 amino acids. As DNA, the CDR3 is TGTGCCAGCAGTTATAGTGGACAGGGAAAAGGCTACACCTTC. Its protein is CASSYSGQGKGYTF.

This clonotype was found many times. The CDR3 loop reads CSALGQGGYEQYF. DNA of the CDR3: TGCAGTGCACTTGGACAGGGTGGCTACGAGCAGTACTTC. This rearrangement joins TRBV20-1 to TRBJ2-7; 8 positions agree with TRBD1. CDR1 is DFQATT and CDR2 is SNEGSKA in the germline V gene (reference sequence). V shed 6 bases, J shed 3 bases, and the junction held 7 bases outside the gene matches. CDR3 length equals 13 residues.

This chain connects TRBV29-1 to TRBJ2-7, with a possible D match to TRBD2 (5 bases). This CDR3 is built from 14 residues. The germline V gene has CDR1 SQVTM and CDR2 ANQGSEA. V was trimmed by 1 base and J by 1 base, leaving 11 bases between them. In nucleotides, the CDR3 is TGCAGCGTTGAAGTGTTCGGGGTTTCCTACGAGCAGTACTTC. Its protein is CSVEVFGVSYEQYF.

The chain recombines TRBV5-5 with TRBJ1-4; D not resolved. Germline CDR1 SGHKS, CDR2 YYEKEE (reference sequence). Deletions cut 7 bases from V and 2 bases from J, with 9 bases between. This CDR3 contains 13 residues. CDR3 nucleotides: TGTGCCAGCCGGTGGGGTACTAATGAAAAACTGTTTTTT. Its translation: CASRWGTNEKLFF.

In its sample, this clonotype was seen a few times. The chain combines TRBV7-9 with TRBJ1-2, with D perhaps matching TRBD1 (6 bases). Germline V lookup: CDR1 SEHNR, CDR2 FQNEAQ (reference sequence). Trimming shortened V by 11 bases and J by 4 bases, and 14 bases separated the two germline ends. CDR3 length: 12 amino acids. Here the CDR3 reads CAFRGGLYGYTF. CDR3 DNA sequence: TGTGCCTTCAGGGGAGGGCTCTATGGCTACACCTTC.

The genes are TRBV20-1 and TRBJ2-1; D ambiguous. Germline V gene data show CDR1 as DFQATT and CDR2 as SNEGSKA (reference sequence). Trimming removed 5 bases from V and 15 bases from J, with 20 bases in between. This CDR3 is 12 amino acids long. The chain's CDR3 is CSAEYPAWQRFF. CDR3 coding DNA: TGCAGTGCTGAGTATCCGGCGTGGCAGCGGTTCTTC.

The J gene is TRBJ2-4, the V gene TRBV12-3 or TRBV12-4; the D gene is possibly TRBD2 (6 bases). This CDR3 is built from 17 residues. Trimming took 0 bases from V and 1 from J, leaving 13 bases between them. In DNA form, the CDR3 reads TGTGCCAGCAGTTTAGCACTAGGCGGGGCTGCCAAAAACATTCAGTACTTC. Its translation is CASSLALGGAAKNIQYF.

This clonotype turned up a few times. This chain joins TRBV29-1 and TRBJ2-3, with D possibly TRBD2 on 5 matching bases. The CDR3 length is 17 residues. CDR1 is SQVTM and CDR2 is ANQGSEA in the germline V gene. With 5 bases removed from V and 1 base from J, the gap between germline ends came to 22 bases. For the CDR3, the DNA is TGCAGCGTTATATCAAGCGGAGTCCCTGGAGGCACAGATACGCAGTATTTT. This encodes CSVISSGVPGGTDTQYF.

This clonotype has only a few counts. The rearrangement links TRBV5-1 to TRBJ2-3; D gene uncertain. The V and J ends lost 1 base and 2 bases respectively, with 11 bases between them. The germline V gene encodes CDR1 SGHRS and CDR2 YFSETQ. The length of the CDR3 is 15 residues. The CDR3 loop is CASSLQTRPTDTQYF. In nucleotides, the CDR3 is TGCGCCAGCAGCTTGCAAACGAGACCCACAGATACGCAGTATTTT.

The V gene is TRBV28, the J gene TRBJ2-1; TRBD1 aligns across 9 bases. The J call may be wrong; the DNA end is better matched by TRBJ2-7. The CDR3 contains 14 residues. The germline CDR1 and CDR2 sequences are MDHEN and SYDVKM. CDR3 sequence (DNA): TGTGCCAGCAGTTTACCCGGGACAGGGAGGTGGCAGTACTTC. Residues: CASSLPGTGRWQYF.